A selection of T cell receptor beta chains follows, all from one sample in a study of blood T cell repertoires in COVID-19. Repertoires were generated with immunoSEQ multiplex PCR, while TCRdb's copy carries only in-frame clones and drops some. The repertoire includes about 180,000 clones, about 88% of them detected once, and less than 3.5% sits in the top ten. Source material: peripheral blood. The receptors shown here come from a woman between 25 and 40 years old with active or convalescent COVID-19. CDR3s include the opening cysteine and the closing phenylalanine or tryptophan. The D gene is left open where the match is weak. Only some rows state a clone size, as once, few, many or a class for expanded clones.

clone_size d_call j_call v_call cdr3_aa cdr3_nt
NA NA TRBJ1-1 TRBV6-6 CASSYSRSLEAFF TGTGCCAGCAGTTACAGTCGGAGCCTTGAAGCTTTCTTT
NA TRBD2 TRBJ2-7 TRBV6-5 CASSRGLAGSYEQYF TGTGCCAGCAGTCGCGGACTAGCGGGCTCCTACGAGCAGTACTTC
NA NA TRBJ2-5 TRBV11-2 CASSLPQTSKETQYF TGTGCCAGCAGCTTACCCCAGACTAGTAAAGAGACCCAGTACTTC
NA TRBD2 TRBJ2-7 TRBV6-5 CASSLGLAEIYEQYF TGTGCCAGCAGTCTCGGACTAGCGGAGATCTACGAGCAGTACTTC
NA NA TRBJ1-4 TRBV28 CASSPFGSSTNEKLFF TGTGCCAGCAGCCCCTTCGGGTCTAGCACTAATGAAAAACTGTTTTTT
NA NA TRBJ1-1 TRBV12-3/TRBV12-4 CASSTRNTEAFF TGTGCCAGCAGTACAAGGAACACTGAAGCTTTCTTT
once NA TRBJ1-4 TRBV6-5 CASSYLRSEKLFF TGTGCCAGCAGTTACCTGAGGAGTGAAAAACTGTTTTTT
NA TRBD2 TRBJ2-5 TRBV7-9 CASSPFPGGVETQYF TGTGCCAGCAGCCCCTTTCCGGGGGGGGTGGAGACCCAGTACTTC
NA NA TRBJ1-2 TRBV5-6 CASSLGIGTRGYTF TGTGCCAGCAGCTTGGGTATTGGGACTCGGGGCTACACCTTC
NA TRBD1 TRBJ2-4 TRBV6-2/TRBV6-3 CASSYWGQLAKNIQYF TGTGCCAGCAGTTACTGGGGACAGCTAGCCAAAAACATTCAGTACTTC
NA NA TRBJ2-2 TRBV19 CASSIGAGGTGELFF TGTGCCAGTAGTATAGGGGCTGGCGGGACCGGGGAGCTGTTTTTT
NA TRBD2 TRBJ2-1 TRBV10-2 CASIEGRGAGLSYNEQFF TGCGCCAGCATAGAGGGGCGGGGGGCGGGTCTCTCCTACAATGAGCAGTTCTTC
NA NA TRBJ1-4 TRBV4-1 CASSAGGYEKLFF TGCGCCAGCTCTGCGGGGGGTTACGAAAAACTGTTTTTT
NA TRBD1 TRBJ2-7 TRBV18 CASSPPIRGLSYEQYF TGTGCCAGCTCACCACCGATAAGGGGGCTATCATACGAGCAGTACTTC
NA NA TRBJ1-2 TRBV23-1 CASSQSGLRGLNGYTF TGCGCCAGCAGTCAATCGGGTCTGCGGGGGCTCAATGGCTACACCTTC
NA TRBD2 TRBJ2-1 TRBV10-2 CASKTSGLYNEQFF TGCGCCAGCAAGACTAGCGGGTTATACAATGAGCAGTTCTTC
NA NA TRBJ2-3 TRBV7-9 CASSPQSGTDTQYF TGTGCCAGCAGCCCCCAGTCTGGCACAGATACGCAGTATTTT
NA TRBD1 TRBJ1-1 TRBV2 CASRPTGHTEAFF TGTGCCAGCAGACCGACAGGGCACACTGAAGCTTTCTTT
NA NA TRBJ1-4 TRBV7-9 CASRMGAHWTENEKLFF TGTGCCAGCAGAATGGGAGCCCACTGGACAGAAAATGAAAAACTGTTTTTT
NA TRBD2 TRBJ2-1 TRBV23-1 CASRIGLAGGCSYNEQFF TGCGCCAGCAGGATCGGACTAGCGGGAGGATGCTCCTACAATGAGCAGTTCTTC
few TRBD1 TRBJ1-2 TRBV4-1 CASSQDNLVGTGLRCTF TGCGCCAGCAGCCAAGATAATCTGGTTGGGACAGGCCTCCGCTGCACCTTC
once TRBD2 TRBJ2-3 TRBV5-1 CASSLSGRDTDTQYF TGCGCCAGCAGCTTAAGCGGGAGGGACACAGATACGCAGTATTTT
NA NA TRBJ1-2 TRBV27 CASSLTSRGGRLYGYTF TGTGCCAGCAGTTTAACTTCGAGGGGGGGGCGCCTCTATGGCTACACCTTC
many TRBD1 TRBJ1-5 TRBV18 CASSETGQGQPQHF TGTGCCAGCTCAGAGACAGGGCAGGGACAGCCCCAGCATTTT
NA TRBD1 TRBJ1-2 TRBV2 CASSGGTGNYGYTF TGTGCCAGCAGTGGGGGGACAGGCAACTATGGCTACACCTTC
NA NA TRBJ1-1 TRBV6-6 CASSPGTAGAFF TGTGCCAGCAGTCCAGGGACTGCGGGGGCTTTCTTT
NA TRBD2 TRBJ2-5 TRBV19 CASSQGLAGASETQYF TGTGCCAGTAGTCAGGGACTAGCGGGAGCAAGCGAGACCCAGTACTTC
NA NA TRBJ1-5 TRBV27 CASSFSGSNQPQHF TGTGCCAGCAGTTTCAGCGGATCTAATCAGCCCCAGCATTTT
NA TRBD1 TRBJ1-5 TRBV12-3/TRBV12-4 CASSRQGNQPQHF TGTGCCAGCAGTAGACAGGGGAATCAGCCCCAGCATTTT
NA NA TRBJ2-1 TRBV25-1 CASSDPASEFF TGTGCCAGCAGTGATCCCGCCTCGGAGTTCTTC
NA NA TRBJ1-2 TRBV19 CASGYRSSYGYTF TGTGCCAGTGGTTACAGGTCCTCCTATGGCTACACCTTC
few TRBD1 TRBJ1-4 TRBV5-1 CASSFGTGLEKLFF TGCGCCAGCAGCTTTGGGACAGGGCTTGAAAAACTGTTTTTT
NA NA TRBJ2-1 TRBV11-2 CASSRRDSDNEQFF TGTGCCAGCAGCCGCAGGGACTCCGACAATGAGCAGTTCTTC
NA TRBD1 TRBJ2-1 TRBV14 CASRKTGSMYNEQFF TGTGCCAGCAGGAAGACAGGGTCAATGTACAATGAGCAGTTCTTC
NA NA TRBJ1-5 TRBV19 CATGAGQTANQPQHF TGTGCCACCGGAGCTGGACAGACCGCCAATCAGCCCCAGCATTTT
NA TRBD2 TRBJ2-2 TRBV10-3 CAISESPLAGTGELFF TGTGCCATCAGTGAGTCTCCACTAGCGGGTACCGGGGAGCTGTTTTTT
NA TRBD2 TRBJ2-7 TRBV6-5 CASSPTGTSSYEQYF TGTGCCAGCAGTCCAACCGGGACTAGCTCCTACGAGCAGTACTTC
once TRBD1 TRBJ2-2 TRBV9 CASSPPGQGFSGELFF TGTGCCAGCAGCCCACCGGGACAGGGGTTTAGCGGGGAGCTGTTTTTT
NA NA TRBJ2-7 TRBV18 CASSLRSSYEQYF TGTGCCAGCTCACTCAGAAGCTCCTACGAGCAGTACTTC
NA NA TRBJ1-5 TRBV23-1 CASKQGWNQPQHF TGCGCCAGCAAGCAGGGGTGGAATCAGCCCCAGCATTTT
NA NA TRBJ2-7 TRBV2 CASSEANTYEQYF TGTGCCAGCAGTGAAGCGAACACCTACGAGCAGTACTTC
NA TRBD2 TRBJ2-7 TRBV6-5 CASSYETSGIGEQYF TGTGCCAGCAGTTATGAGACTAGCGGGATCGGGGAGCAGTACTTC
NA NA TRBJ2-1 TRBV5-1 CASSLEGTYNEQFF TGCGCCAGCAGCCTGGAGGGGACCTACAATGAGCAGTTCTTC
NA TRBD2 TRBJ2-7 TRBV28 CASSLETSGRKYEQYF TGTGCCAGCAGTTTAGAGACTAGCGGGAGGAAGTACGAGCAGTACTTC
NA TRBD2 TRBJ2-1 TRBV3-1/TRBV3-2 CASSPLLAESYNEQFF TGTGCCAGCAGCCCATTACTAGCGGAGTCCTACAATGAGCAGTTCTTC
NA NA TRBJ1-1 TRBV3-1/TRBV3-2 CASSQGTGPTEAFF TGTGCCAGCAGCCAAGGAACAGGGCCCACTGAAGCTTTCTTT
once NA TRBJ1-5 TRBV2 CASRETGYSNQPQHF TGTGCCAGCAGGGAGACAGGTTATAGCAATCAGCCCCAGCATTTT